The 27 T cell receptor beta chains below were found in one sample sequenced in a study of T cell repertoires in cytomegalovirus infection. For these TCRs, the target antigens are not known. TCRdb used MiXCR to reprocess the reads, holding one entry per CDR3 protein. The sample contains 250,000 to 300,000 distinct CDR3 sequences, roughly a fifth of which appear only once. Here the sequenced sample was cultured PBMCs, taken from culture after CMV antigen stimulation. These receptors all stem from a human donor in good health (CMV status not recorded). Some clones in this sample may be carry-over from other donors' samples.

This clonotype is a singleton in its sample. This chain links TRBV11-3 with TRBJ2-3; D call uncertain. This CDR3 has 14 amino acids. The germline CDR1 and CDR2 sequences are SGHNT and YENEEA. The V end was cut by 1 base, the J end by 2 bases, with 7 bases between. The CDR3 here is CASSLGRYTDTQYF. The CDR3 DNA reads TGTGCCAGCAGCTTAGGAAGGTACACAGATACGCAGTATTTT. Combining the CDR3 with reference TRBV11-3 and TRBJ2-3 gives the whole variable domain EAGVVQSPRYKIIEKKQPVAFWCNPISGHNTLYWYLQNLGQGPELLIRYENEEAVDDSQLPKDRFSAERLKGVDSTLKIQPAELGDSAVYLCASSLGRYTDTQYFGPGTRLTVL.

This clonotype has more than one count but fewer than ten. The V and J genes are TRBV3-1 and TRBJ2-1; 11 bases are shared with TRBD2. The trim removed 1 base at V and 3 bases at J, leaving 5 bases unmatched. The CDR3 runs to 17 residues. CDR1 and CDR2 (germline): LGHDT, YNNKEL (reference sequence). DNA for the CDR3: TGTGCCAGCAGCCAAGCCTCCGGGACTAGCGGCTACAATGAGCAGTTCTTC. Translating it yields CASSQASGTSGYNEQFF.

V gene TRBV7-9 combines with J gene TRBJ2-7; 7 bases are a match to TRBD1. Germline V gives CDR1 SEHNR, CDR2 FQNEAQ (reference sequence). The CDR3 is 15 residues long. V dropped 4 bases and J dropped 3; count of bases not matched to a gene: 9. This CDR3 is CASSSSGQVYYEQYV. CDR3 coding DNA: TGTGCCAGCAGCTCATCCGGACAGGTGTACTACGAGCAGTACGTC.

There are a few counts of this clonotype. The V call is TRBV5-6, the J call TRBJ1-4; D uncertain. Trimming took 4 bases from V and 5 from J, leaving 12 bases between them. Germline CDR1 reads SGHDT; CDR2 reads YYEEEE. The CDR3 length is 14 residues. The CDR3: CASSPRRRNEKLFF. Written as DNA, the CDR3 is TGTGCCAGCAGCCCAAGAAGGAGGAATGAAAAACTGTTTTTT.

The chain joins TRBV19 to TRBJ2-3; a weak D match, TRBD2 (6 bases). This CDR3 comprises 14 residues. Trimming took off 3 bases at V and 2 bases at J, with 9 bases between the two ends. In germline, CDR1 is LNHDA, CDR2 SQIVND (reference sequence). The CDR3 protein is CASSMVADTDTQYF. The CDR3 bases are TGTGCCAGTAGTATGGTAGCGGACACAGATACGCAGTATTTT.

This clonotype has a handful of counts. The chain recombines TRBV30 with TRBJ2-1, with D possibly matching TRBD2 (6 bases). This CDR3 has 12 amino acids. V lost 0 bases to trimming and J lost 13 bases, with 13 bases between them. Germline CDR1 and CDR2: GTSNPN and SVGIG (reference sequence). CDR3 nucleotides: TGTGCCTGGAGTGTTTCCGGGACTGTTCAGTTCTTC. Amino acid sequence: CAWSVSGTVQFF.

The table lists this clonotype with many counts. This chain links TRBV7-6 with TRBJ1-5; D call uncertain. Germline V gives CDR1 SGHVS, CDR2 FNYEAQ. This CDR3 has 14 amino acids. Trimming removed 1 base from V and 2 bases from J, with 6 bases in between. CDR3 in DNA: TGTGCCAGCAGCTTAGGAATAGGCAATCAGCCCCAGCATTTT. Translated: CASSLGIGNQPQHF.

The genes are TRBV24-1 and TRBJ2-1; 8 bases map to TRBD1. This CDR3 region has 15 residues. V trimming: 2 bases; J trimming: 8 bases; junction bases outside the gene matches: 7. Germline lookup yields CDR1 KGHDR and CDR2 SFDVKD. The CDR3 loop is CATSDYGQGKHEQFF. CDR3 nucleotide sequence: TGTGCCACCAGTGATTACGGACAGGGTAAACATGAGCAGTTCTTC.

The rearrangement uses TRBV7-3 and TRBJ1-3; TRBD1 matches at 8 bases. The J segment lost 4 bases and the V segment lost 5 bases, leaving 7 bases of the junction unmatched. Germline lookup yields CDR1 SGHTA and CDR2 FQGTGA. This CDR3 spans 15 amino acids. For the CDR3, the DNA is TGTGCCAGCAGCCCCAGGACAGGGTACGGAAACACCATATATTTT. Amino acids: CASSPRTGYGNTIYF.

The chain is built from TRBV19 and TRBJ2-7; TRBD2 matches 14 bases. The J segment lost 6 bases and the V segment lost 7 bases, leaving 11 bases of the junction unmatched. The V gene's germline CDR1 is LNHDA and CDR2 SQIVND (reference sequence). The CDR3 sequence is 16 residues long. CDR3 protein: CASIDPGTSGRGEQYV. The CDR3 DNA follows: TGTGCCAGTATCGATCCCGGGACTAGCGGGAGAGGCGAGCAGTACGTC.

This clonotype was found many times. The chain has TRBV7-2 and TRBJ1-2; 8 bases align to TRBD1. In germline, CDR1 is SGHTA, CDR2 FQGNSA. V shed 0 bases and J 7 bases; nucleotides not matched to a gene: 7. The CDR3 is 15 residues long. CDR3: CASSLADRAVGGYTF. As DNA, the CDR3 is TGTGCCAGCAGCTTAGCGGACAGGGCGGTAGGTGGCTACACCTTC.

In DNA, the CDR3 is TGTGCCAGCAGCCAAGATTCAGGCACCGGGGAGCTGTTTTTT. It codes for CASSQDSGTGELFF. The chain recombines TRBV4-2 with TRBJ2-2, with D hard to call. The germline CDR1 and CDR2 sequences are LGHNA and YNFKEQ. CDR3 length: 14 residues. V was cut by 0 bases and J by 4 bases, with 6 bases left in between.

V usage is TRBV7-2 and J usage is TRBJ1-5, with 7 bases that match TRBD1. The V gene's germline CDR1 is SGHTA and CDR2 FQGNSA. The length of the CDR3 is 15 residues. Losses at the gene ends were 4 bases for V and 3 bases for J; bases not matched to a gene: 6. The CDR3 DNA is TGTGCCAGCAGCTCGAGAGGGACAGCCAATCAGCCCCAGCATTTT. Encoded protein: CASSSRGTANQPQHF.

This clonotype was recorded at least ten times. The chain joins TRBV7-2 to TRBJ2-7; D is undetermined. Trimming removed 6 bases from V and 3 bases from J, with 9 bases in between. The CDR3 is 12 amino acids. Germline V gives CDR1 SGHTA, CDR2 FQGNSA. DNA of the CDR3: TGTGCCAGCAGTTTTACCGGCTACGAGCAGTACTTC. This translates into CASSFTGYEQYF.

This clonotype has just one count. The V and J genes are TRBV10-3 and TRBJ2-1; D remains ambiguous. CDR1 and CDR2 (germline): ENHRY, SYGVKD. The ends were cut back, 2 bases at V and 2 bases at J, with 10 bases in the middle. CDR3 size: 15 residues. In nucleotides, the CDR3 is TGTGCCATCAGTGAGGTCCCCCCGACCTACAATGAGCAGTTCTTC. Translating gives CAISEVPPTYNEQFF.

Turning to this clonotype: A much larger clonotype is one base distant, so this may be a read error. The CDR3 loop reads CARSGARTVRSEAFF. The CDR3 region has the DNA TGTGCCAGGAGCGGAGCACGGACCGTAAGGTCTGAAGCTTTCTTT. This chain links TRBV7-8 with TRBJ1-1; D is unclear. Between the trimmed V and J ends, which lost 9 bases and 6 bases, there was a span of 23 bases. The germline V gene has CDR1 SGHVS and CDR2 FQNEAQ. The CDR3 loop spans 15 amino acids.

The V and J genes are TRBV30 and TRBJ2-3; 7 positions agree with TRBD2. The CDR3 length is 11 residues. The ends lost 8 bases at V and 7 bases at J; junction bases unmatched: 6. The germline V gene encodes CDR1 GTSNPN and CDR2 SVGIG (reference sequence). In DNA form, the CDR3 reads TGTGCCCGAACGGGGGGAAATACGCAGTATTTT. Translated, it gives CARTGGNTQYF.

Ten or more counts support this clonotype. V is TRBV7-2 and J is TRBJ2-3; TRBD1 aligns across 8 bases. This CDR3 has 13 amino acids. The germline V gene encodes CDR1 SGHTA and CDR2 FQGNSA. The V gene end was trimmed by 5 bases and the J gene end by 14 bases; junction bases not matched to a gene: 12. The chain's CDR3 is CASSRYQGATWYF. DNA for the CDR3: TGTGCCAGCAGCCGCTATCAGGGGGCAACCTGGTATTTT.

The chain employs TRBV5-4 and TRBJ1-3; TRBD1 might be the D (5 bases). Germline loops: CDR1 SGHNT, CDR2 YYREEE (reference sequence). The CDR3 contains 15 residues. With 0 bases removed from V and 0 bases from J, the gap between germline ends came to 7 bases. The CDR3 region is CASSLVGGSGNTIYF. In DNA, the CDR3 is TGTGCCAGCAGCTTGGTCGGGGGCTCTGGAAACACCATATATTTT.

This clonotype was seen only a few times. The rearrangement links TRBV19 to TRBJ1-5; no reliable D call. Germline V gives CDR1 LNHDA, CDR2 SQIVND (reference sequence). The CDR3 spans 15 residues. Deletions cut 1 base from V and 5 bases from J, with 12 bases between. The CDR3 region has the DNA TGTGCCAGTAGTATAGTCACCCAAGGATATCAGCCCCAGCATTTT. Translation: CASSIVTQGYQPQHF.

Many counts were recorded for this clonotype. J is TRBJ2-7 and V is TRBV7-9, with D perhaps TRBD2 (6 bases). The V end lost 5 bases, the J end lost 6 bases, and 17 bases lay between the germline ends. Looked up from germline, CDR1 is SEHNR and CDR2 is FQNEAQ (reference sequence). The CDR3 is made up of 14 amino acids. The CDR3 DNA follows: TGTGCCAGCAGCCCCTCCGGGACTTTTCGCGAGCAGTACTTC. It codes for CASSPSGTFREQYF.

This clonotype was detected ten times or more. This chain uses TRBV7-8 with TRBJ2-5; a weak D match, TRBD2 (6 bases). This CDR3 region has 14 residues. Germline values: CDR1 SGHVS, CDR2 FQNEAQ. The V and J ends lost 4 bases and 5 bases respectively, with 14 bases between them. CDR3 sequence reads: CASSSLARGETQYF. In nucleotides, the CDR3 is TGTGCCAGCAGCTCCCTCGCGCGGGGCGAGACCCAGTACTTC.

The chain couples TRBV6-6 to TRBJ2-2, with D possibly being TRBD1 (6 bases). The V end lost 2 bases, the J end lost 6 bases, and 13 bases lay between the germline ends. Germline V gives CDR1 MNHNY, CDR2 SVGAGI (reference sequence). There are 15 residues in the CDR3. CDR3 in DNA: TGTGCCAGCAGTTACCTGATACAGGGTCCCGGGGAGCTGTTTTTT. This translates into CASSYLIQGPGELFF.

This clonotype occurred a few times. One end of the junction varies from germline; a read error may be responsible. J is TRBJ1-2 and V is TRBV11-2; D unresolved. The germline V gene encodes CDR1 SGHAT and CDR2 FQNNGV. This CDR3 is 14 amino acids long. CDR3 region: CASRRLTDLNSYTF. As DNA, the CDR3 is TGTGCTAGCAGACGACTTACAGACCTTAACAGCTACACCTTC.

On this clonotype: A junction boundary mismatches the germline segment, possibly from a read error. V gene TRBV5-3 combines with J gene TRBJ2-2; a weak D match, TRBD1 (6 bases). TRBV5-3 is reported as an ORF; its role is uncertain. The CDR3 spans 15 residues. This CDR3 reads CASSLSKGDTGELFF. DNA for the CDR3: TGTGCCAGCAGCTTGAGTAAGGGGGACACCGGGGAGCTGTTTTTT.

This clonotype was detected a few times. The V call is TRBV7-9, the J call TRBJ1-1, with 9 bases that match TRBD1. V lost 5 bases and J lost 4; bases outside the gene matches: 11. This CDR3 contains 16 residues. Germline loops: CDR1 SEHNR, CDR2 FQNEAQ (reference sequence). The CDR3 bases are TGTGCCAGCAGCCACACAGCGACAGGGGGAGGCACTGAAGCTTTCTTT. Its translation is CASSHTATGGGTEAFF.

A few counts support this clonotype. The chain uses TRBV6-2 or TRBV6-3 and TRBJ1-5, with a tentative D call TRBD1 (5 bases). Trimming cost V 5 bases and J 5 bases, with 10 bases left between them. This CDR3 contains 13 residues. CDR1 is MNHEY, CDR2 SVGEGT, per germline. The DNA of the CDR3 is TGTGCCAGCAGTAGGGGCGGCCATCAGCCCCAGCATTTT. Translated, it gives CASSRGGHQPQHF.